The rows below give T cell receptor beta chains drawn from one sample of a study of early T cells in non-severe SARS-CoV-2 infection. TCRdb processed the 5' RACE reads anew with MiXCR; each CDR3 protein has one entry. This repertoire shows some 30,000 distinct CDR3 sequences, 4% to 5% found once; its top ten account for around 8%. Input material: whole blood. The receptors here all came from an adult who was a healthcare worker with PCR-confirmed SARS-CoV-2 infection or an uninfected control (not recorded which). The CDR3 runs from the conserved cysteine through the conserved F or W. A D gene is named only where the DNA matches it firmly. Clone size is shown for a subset of rows, as once, few, many or a class of expanded clone.

clone_size d_call j_call v_call cdr3_aa cdr3_nt
many TRBD2 TRBJ2-5 TRBV5-1 CASSLMTSGETQYF TGCGCCAGCAGCCTGATGACTAGCGGGGAGACCCAGTACTTC
many . TRBJ2-3 TRBV9 CASSVNTRGTQYF TGTGCCAGCAGCGTAAACACCCGGGGTACGCAGTATTTT
few TRBD1 TRBJ2-7 TRBV6-5 CASSYSQGAPVEQYF TGTGCCAGCAGTTACTCCCAGGGGGCTCCTGTCGAGCAGTACTTC
many . TRBJ2-3 TRBV7-2 CASSLAGTSTDTQYF TGTGCCAGCAGCTTAGCCGGGACATCCACAGATACGCAGTATTTT
few TRBD1 TRBJ1-2 TRBV5-1 CASSPVQGSGYTF TGCGCCAGCAGCCCTGTACAGGGGTCAGGCTACACCTTC
once . TRBJ2-7 TRBV12-3/TRBV12-4 CASSPGAPFHGQQYF TGTGCCAGCAGTCCGGGGGCCCCGTTCCATGGACAGCAGTACTTC
many TRBD1 TRBJ2-5 TRBV6-2/TRBV6-3 CASSEGTGQETQYF TGTGCCAGCAGCGAGGGGACAGGTCAAGAGACCCAGTACTTC
many TRBD2 TRBJ2-1 TRBV7-3 CASSWGLAGDGYNEQFF TGTGCCAGCAGCTGGGGACTAGCGGGGGATGGGTACAATGAGCAGTTCTTC
many . TRBJ2-5 TRBV7-9 CASSSGTTSRETQYF TGTGCCAGCAGCTCCGGGACAACCTCTCGAGAGACCCAGTACTTC
many . TRBJ1-5 TRBV27 CASSLMSNQPQHF TGTGCCAGCAGTTTAATGAGCAATCAGCCCCAGCATTTT
many . TRBJ2-5 TRBV7-8 CASSLGERETQYF TGTGCCAGCAGCTTAGGGGAGCGAGAGACCCAGTACTTC
many TRBD2 TRBJ2-1 TRBV5-1 CASSLLAGGFNNEQFF TGCGCCAGCAGCTTACTTGCGGGGGGCTTTAACAATGAGCAGTTCTTC
. TRBD1 TRBJ2-7 TRBV10-3 CAISDGRQGNNEQYF TGTGCCATCAGTGATGGGAGACAGGGAAACAACGAGCAGTACTTC
many . TRBJ2-7 TRBV6-5 CASSPTPGSLSYEQYF TGTGCCAGCAGCCCAACTCCAGGGTCTCTTTCCTACGAGCAGTACTTC
many . TRBJ2-5 TRBV3-1 CASSQDSGGGETQYF TGTGCCAGCAGCCAAGATAGTGGGGGCGGGGAGACCCAGTACTTC
few . TRBJ1-1 TRBV28 CASSPVGGPNTEAFF TGTGCCAGCAGTCCCGTGGGGGGTCCGAACACTGAAGCTTTCTTT
many . TRBJ1-1 TRBV30 CAWWDGNTEAFF TGTGCCTGGTGGGACGGAAACACTGAAGCTTTCTTT
many . TRBJ2-5 TRBV10-3 CAISHGTYQETQYF TGTGCCATCAGCCACGGGACTTACCAAGAGACCCAGTACTTC
. . TRBJ1-1 TRBV2 CATQPGRTEAFF TGTGCCACCCAACCTGGACGGACTGAAGCTTTCTTT